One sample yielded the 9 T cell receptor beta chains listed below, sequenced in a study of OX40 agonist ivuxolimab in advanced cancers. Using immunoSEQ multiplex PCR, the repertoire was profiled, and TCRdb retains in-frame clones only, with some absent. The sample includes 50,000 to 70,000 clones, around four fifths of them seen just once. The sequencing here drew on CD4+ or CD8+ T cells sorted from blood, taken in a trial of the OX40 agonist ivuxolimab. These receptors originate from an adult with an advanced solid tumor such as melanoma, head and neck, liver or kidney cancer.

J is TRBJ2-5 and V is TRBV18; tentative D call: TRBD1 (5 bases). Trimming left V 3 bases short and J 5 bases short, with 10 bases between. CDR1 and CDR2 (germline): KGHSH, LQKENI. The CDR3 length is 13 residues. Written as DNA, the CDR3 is TGTGCCAGCTCACCTACCAGGGCGGAGACCCAGTACTTC. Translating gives CASSPTRAETQYF.

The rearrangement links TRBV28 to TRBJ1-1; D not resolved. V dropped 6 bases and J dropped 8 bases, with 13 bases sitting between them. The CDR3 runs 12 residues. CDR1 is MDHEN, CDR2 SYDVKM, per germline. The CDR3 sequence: CASSPRSQEAFF. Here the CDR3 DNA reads TGTGCCAGCAGCCCCCGTAGCCAAGAAGCTTTCTTT.

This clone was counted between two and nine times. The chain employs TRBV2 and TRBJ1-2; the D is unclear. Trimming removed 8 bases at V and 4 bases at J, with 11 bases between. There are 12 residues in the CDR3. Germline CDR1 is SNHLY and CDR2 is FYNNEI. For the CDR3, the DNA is TGTGCCAGCGGACGTACACTCTATGGCTACACCTTC. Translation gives CASGRTLYGYTF.

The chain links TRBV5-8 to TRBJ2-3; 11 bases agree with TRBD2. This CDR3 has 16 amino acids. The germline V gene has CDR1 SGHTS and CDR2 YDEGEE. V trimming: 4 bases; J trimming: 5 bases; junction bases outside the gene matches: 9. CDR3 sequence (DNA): TGTGCCAGCAGCCGAAATAGCGGGGGGGCAGTAGATACGCAGTATTTT. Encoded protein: CASSRNSGGAVDTQYF.

CDR3 bases: TGTGCCATCAGACCCGACAGGGGGTCCATCAATGAGCAGTTCTTC. It specifies CAIRPDRGSINEQFF. The chain employs TRBV10-3 and TRBJ2-1, with TRBD1 identical over 9 bases. CDR1 and CDR2 from the germline V gene are ENHRY and SYGVKD. V gave up 6 bases and J gave up 6 bases; unmatched junction bases: 9. The CDR3 runs 15 residues.

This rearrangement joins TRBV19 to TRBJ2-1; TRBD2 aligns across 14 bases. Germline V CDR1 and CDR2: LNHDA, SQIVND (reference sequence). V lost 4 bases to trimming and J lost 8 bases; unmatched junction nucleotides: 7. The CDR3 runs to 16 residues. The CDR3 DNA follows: TGTGCCAGTAGTAAAGGGACTAGCGGGAGATTGTATGAGCAGTTCTTC. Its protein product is CASSKGTSGRLYEQFF. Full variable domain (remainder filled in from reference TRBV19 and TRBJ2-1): DGGITQSPKYLFRKEGQNVTLSCEQNLNHDAMYWYRQDPGQGLRLIYYSQIVNDFQKGDIAEGYSVSREKKESFPLTVTSAQKNPTAFYLCASSKGTSGRLYEQFFGPGTRLTVL.

The CDR3 nucleotides are TGCGCCAGCAGCTACACAGGAGACTCCTATAATTCACCCCTCCACTTT. Translating it yields CASSYTGDSYNSPLHF. The genes are TRBV5-1 and TRBJ1-6; a possible D gene is TRBD1 (5 bases). The CDR3 totals 16 residues. Trimming pared 3 bases from V and 0 bases from J, leaving 10 bases between. CDR1 SGHRS and CDR2 YFSETQ come from the germline V gene. The full variable domain, its missing parts supplied by reference TRBV5-1 and TRBJ1-6, is KAGVTQTPRYLIKTRGQQVTLSCSPISGHRSVSWYQQTPGQGLQFLFEYFSETQRNKGNFPGRFSGRQFSNSRSEMNVSTLELGDSALYLCASSYTGDSYNSPLHFGNGTRLTVT.

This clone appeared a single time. The CDR3 DNA reads as TGTGCCAGCAGTGCCCTCCCCCAGATCCAAGAGACCCAGTACTTC. It codes for CASSALPQIQETQYF. The rearrangement joins TRBV6-1 to TRBJ2-5; the D is unclear. With 4 bases removed from V and 1 base from J, the gap between germline ends came to 13 bases. The CDR3 loop spans 15 amino acids. Germline V gene sequence: CDR1 MNHNS, CDR2 SASEGT.

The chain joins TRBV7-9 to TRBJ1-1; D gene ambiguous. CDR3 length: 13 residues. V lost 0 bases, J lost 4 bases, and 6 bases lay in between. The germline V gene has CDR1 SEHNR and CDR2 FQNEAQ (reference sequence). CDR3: CASSLARFTEAFF. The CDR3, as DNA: TGTGCCAGCAGCTTAGCCAGGTTCACTGAAGCTTTCTTT.